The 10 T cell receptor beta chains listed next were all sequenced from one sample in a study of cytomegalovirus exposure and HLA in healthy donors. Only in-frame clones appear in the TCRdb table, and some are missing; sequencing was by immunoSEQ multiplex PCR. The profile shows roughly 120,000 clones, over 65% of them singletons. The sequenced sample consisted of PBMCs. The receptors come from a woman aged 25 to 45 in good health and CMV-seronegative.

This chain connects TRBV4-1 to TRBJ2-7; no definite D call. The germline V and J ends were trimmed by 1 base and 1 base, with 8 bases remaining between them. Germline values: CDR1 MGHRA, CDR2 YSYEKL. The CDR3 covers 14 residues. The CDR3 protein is CASSQGTSSYEQYF. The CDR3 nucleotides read TGCGCCAGCAGCCAAGGAACAAGTTCCTACGAGCAGTACTTC.

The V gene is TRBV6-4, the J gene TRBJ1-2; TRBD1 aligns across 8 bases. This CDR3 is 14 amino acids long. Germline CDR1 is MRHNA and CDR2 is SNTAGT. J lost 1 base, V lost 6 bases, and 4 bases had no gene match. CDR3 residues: CASRNTGGNYGYTF. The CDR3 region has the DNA TGTGCCAGCAGGAATACAGGGGGTAACTATGGCTACACCTTC.

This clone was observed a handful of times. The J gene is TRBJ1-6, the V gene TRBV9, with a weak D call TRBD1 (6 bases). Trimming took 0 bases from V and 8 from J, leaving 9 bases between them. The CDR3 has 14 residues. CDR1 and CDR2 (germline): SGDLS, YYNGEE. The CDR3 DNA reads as TGTGCCAGCAGCGTAGCAGGGGACGATTCACCCCTCCACTTT. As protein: CASSVAGDDSPLHF.

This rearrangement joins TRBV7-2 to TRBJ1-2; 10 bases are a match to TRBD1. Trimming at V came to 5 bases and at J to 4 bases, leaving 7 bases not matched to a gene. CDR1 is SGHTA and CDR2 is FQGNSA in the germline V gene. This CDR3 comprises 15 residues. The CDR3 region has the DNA TGTGCCAGCAGCACGGGACAGGGGACCTCCTATGGCTACACCTTC. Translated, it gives CASSTGQGTSYGYTF.

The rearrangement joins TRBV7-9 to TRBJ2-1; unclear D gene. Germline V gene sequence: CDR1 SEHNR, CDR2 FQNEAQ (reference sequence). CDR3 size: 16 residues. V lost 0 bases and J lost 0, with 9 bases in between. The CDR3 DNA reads TGTGCCAGCAGCTTAGCACGCCCTAGCTCCTACAATGAGCAGTTCTTC. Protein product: CASSLARPSSYNEQFF.

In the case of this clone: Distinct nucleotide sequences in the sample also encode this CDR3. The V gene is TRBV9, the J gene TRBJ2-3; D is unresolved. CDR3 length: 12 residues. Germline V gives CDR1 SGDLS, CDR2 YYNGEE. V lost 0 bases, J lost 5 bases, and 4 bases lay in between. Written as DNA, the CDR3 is TGTGCCAGCAGCGTAGGCGGAGATACGCAGTATTTT. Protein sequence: CASSVGGDTQYF.

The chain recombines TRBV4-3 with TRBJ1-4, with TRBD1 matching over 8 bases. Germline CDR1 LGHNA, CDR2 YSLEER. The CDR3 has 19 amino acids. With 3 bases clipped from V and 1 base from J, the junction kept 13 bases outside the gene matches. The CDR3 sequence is CASSQAGQGARGTNEKLFF. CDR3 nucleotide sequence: TGCGCCAGCAGCCAGGCCGGACAGGGCGCTCGAGGAACTAATGAAAAACTGTTTTTT.

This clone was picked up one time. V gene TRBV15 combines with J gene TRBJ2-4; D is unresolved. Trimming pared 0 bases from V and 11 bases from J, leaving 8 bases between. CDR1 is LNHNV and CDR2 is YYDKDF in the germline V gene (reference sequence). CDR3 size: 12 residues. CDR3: CATSRDGQFQYF. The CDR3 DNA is TGTGCCACCAGCAGAGATGGGCAATTTCAGTACTTC.

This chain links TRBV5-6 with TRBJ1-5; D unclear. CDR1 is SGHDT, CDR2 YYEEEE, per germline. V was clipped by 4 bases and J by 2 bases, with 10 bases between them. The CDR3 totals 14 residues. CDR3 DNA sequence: TGTGCCAGCAGCCCGGCGGGAGGCAATCAGCCCCAGCATTTT. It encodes CASSPAGGNQPQHF.

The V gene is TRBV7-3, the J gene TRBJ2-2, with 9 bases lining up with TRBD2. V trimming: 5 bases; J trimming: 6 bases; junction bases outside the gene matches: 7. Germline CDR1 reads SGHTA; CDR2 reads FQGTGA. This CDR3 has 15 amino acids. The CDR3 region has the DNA TGTGCCAGCAGCCCTAGCGGGGCGGACGCCGGGGAGCTGTTTTTT. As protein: CASSPSGADAGELFF. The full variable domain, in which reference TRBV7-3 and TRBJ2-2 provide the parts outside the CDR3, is GAGVSQTPSNKVTEKGKYVELRCDPISGHTALYWYRQSLGQGPEFLIYFQGTGAADDSGLPNDRFFAVRPEGSVSTLKIQRTERGDSAVYLCASSPSGADAGELFFGEGSRLTVL.